The text below deals with one TCR beta chain. Its cognate antigen is unknown. Using a J-beta primer mix together with a sample-barcoded 5' primer, a second PCR was run for about 6 to 11 cycles. TCRdb reprocessed the 5' RACE reads with MiXCR, giving one entry per CDR3 protein. The table lists around 800,000 distinct CDR3 sequences, approximately 59% of them singletons, with about a quarter in the top ten. Sample donors were healthy Caucasian individuals that came from Russia, aged roughly 6 to 95. The CDR3 has 13 amino acids. V lost 5 bases and J 2 bases, leaving 8 bases between the germline ends. Per germline, CDR1 SGHTA and CDR2 FQGTGA. The data originate from a study of blood T cells in healthy people across ages. Study-level results: Older individuals had lower TCR beta diversity per million T cells (the decline was roughly linear). It was not possible, with unsorted PBMCs, to conclusively compare naive and antigen-experienced cells.

The V gene is TRBV7-3, the J gene TRBJ2-3; D remains ambiguous. The sequencing sample was made of blood. The source is a man aged 25-40 years in good health. The CDR3 loop is CASSPGATDTQYF. CDR3 nucleotide sequence: TGTGCCAGCAGCCCCGGCGCCACAGATACGCAGTATTTT.